The present entry profiles one TCR beta chain with its context. The antigen remains undetermined. The data were obtained in a study of T cell responses to AZD1222 COVID-19 vaccine. At the level of the study: Researchers grouped second doses given at about 4 or about 12 weeks into one pool.

V shed 5 bases and J 5 bases; nucleotides not matched to a gene: 5. From germline, CDR1 is SGHTA and CDR2 FQGNSA. This CDR3 has 15 residues. Produced via immunoSEQ multiplex PCR; TCRdb's table is partial and in-frame only. The table records 150,000 to 200,000 clones, around 94% of them present only once. Study conclusions and caveats: Without day 14 samples, only post-peak T cell repertoires were studied. Seropositive at baseline were only five or six AZD1222 recipients. Donors were chiefly white British, with a greater number of females, and clonal diversity was perhaps underestimated.

The chain is built from TRBV7-2 and TRBJ1-6; 8 positions match TRBD1. The source is an adult in good health. Sequences were derived from peripheral blood, sampled on day 0 of AZD1222 vaccination. The CDR3 nucleotides are TGTGCCAGCAGCGAGGGACAGGTTAATAATTCACCCCTCCACTTT. Protein sequence: CASSEGQVNNSPLHF.